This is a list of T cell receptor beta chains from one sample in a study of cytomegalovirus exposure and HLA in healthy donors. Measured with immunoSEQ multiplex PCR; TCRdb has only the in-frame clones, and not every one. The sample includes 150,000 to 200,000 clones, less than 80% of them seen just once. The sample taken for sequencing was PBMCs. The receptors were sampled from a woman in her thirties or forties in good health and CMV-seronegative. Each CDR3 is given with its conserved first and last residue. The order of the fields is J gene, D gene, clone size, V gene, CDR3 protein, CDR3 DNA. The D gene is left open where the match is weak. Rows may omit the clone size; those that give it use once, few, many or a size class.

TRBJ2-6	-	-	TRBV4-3	CASSQDRGSAGANVLTF	TGCGCCAGCAGCCAAGATCGGGGGTCGGCTGGGGCCAACGTCCTGACTTTC
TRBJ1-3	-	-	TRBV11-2	CASSPGSGNTIYF	TGTGCCAGCAGCCCAGGGTCTGGAAACACCATATATTTT
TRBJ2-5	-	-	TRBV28	CASSLTGFQETQYF	TGTGCCAGCAGTTTAACAGGGTTTCAAGAGACCCAGTACTTC
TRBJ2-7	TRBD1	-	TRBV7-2	CASSWTGKNEQYF	TGTGCCAGCAGCTGGACAGGGAAAAACGAGCAGTACTTC
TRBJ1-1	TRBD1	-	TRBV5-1	CASRGQGAVFTEAFF	TGCGCCAGCAGAGGACAGGGGGCTGTGTTCACTGAAGCTTTCTTT
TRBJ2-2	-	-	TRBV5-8	CASSRDTLNTGELFF	TGTGCCAGCAGCCGAGACACCCTTAACACCGGGGAGCTGTTTTTT
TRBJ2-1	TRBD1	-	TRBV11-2	CASSLKGPGQGASEQFF	TGTGCCAGCAGCTTAAAGGGGCCGGGACAGGGGGCCAGTGAGCAGTTCTTC
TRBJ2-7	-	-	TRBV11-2	CASSLGGGSYEQYF	TGTGCCAGCAGCTTAGGAGGGGGATCCTACGAGCAGTACTTC
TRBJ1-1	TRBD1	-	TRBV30	CAWTRTGFNTEAFF	TGTGCCTGGACCCGGACAGGATTTAACACTGAAGCTTTCTTT
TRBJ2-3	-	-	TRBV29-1	CSVRGVADTQYF	TGCAGCGTTCGCGGGGTAGCAGATACGCAGTATTTT
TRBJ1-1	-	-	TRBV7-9	CSSSFTGTEAFF	TGTTCCAGCAGCTTTACAGGTACTGAAGCTTTCTTT
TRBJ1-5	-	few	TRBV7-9	CASSLAGGPGQPQHF	TGTGCCAGCAGCTTAGCCGGGGGGCCGGGTCAGCCCCAGCATTTT
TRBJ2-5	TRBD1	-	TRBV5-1	CASSLDPQGNLRETQYF	TGCGCCAGCAGCTTGGACCCACAGGGGAACCTCCGGGAGACCCAGTACTTC
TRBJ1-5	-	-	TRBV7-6	CASSLNRDQPQHF	TGTGCCAGCAGCTTAAACAGGGATCAGCCCCAGCATTTT
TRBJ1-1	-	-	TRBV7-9	CASSLGGRGRGNTEAFF	TGTGCCAGCAGCTTAGGGGGTAGGGGCAGGGGAAACACTGAAGCTTTCTTT
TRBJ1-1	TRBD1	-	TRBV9	CASSETQQGDRGEAFF	TGTGCCAGCAGCGAGACACAACAGGGGGATCGGGGTGAAGCTTTCTTT
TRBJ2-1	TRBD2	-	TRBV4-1	CASSQEAFRTSKNNEQFF	TGCGCCAGCAGCCAAGAGGCATTCCGGACTAGCAAGAACAATGAGCAGTTCTTC
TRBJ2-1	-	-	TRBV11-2	CASSLVLTLGGNHNEQFF	TGTGCCAGCAGCTTAGTCCTGACATTAGGTGGCAACCACAATGAGCAGTTCTTC
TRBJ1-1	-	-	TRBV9	CASSVDLYTEAFF	TGTGCCAGCAGCGTAGATCTGTACACTGAAGCTTTCTTT
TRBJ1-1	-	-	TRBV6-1	CASSRGYTEAFF	TGTGCCAGCAGTAGGGGATACACTGAAGCTTTCTTT
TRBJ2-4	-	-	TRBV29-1	CSVAKQGPPKNIQYF	TGCAGCGTTGCTAAACAGGGTCCTCCCAAAAACATTCAGTACTTC
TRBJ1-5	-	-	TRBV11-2	CASSLLAPGVSGNQPQHF	TGTGCCAGCAGCTTACTGGCCCCCGGGGTATCGGGCAATCAGCCCCAGCATTTT
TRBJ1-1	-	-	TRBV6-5	CASRRDIKAEAFF	TGTGCCAGCAGGAGGGACATTAAAGCTGAAGCTTTCTTT
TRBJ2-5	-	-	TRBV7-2	CASSLTRDFKETQYF	TGTGCCAGCAGCCTGACGAGGGACTTTAAAGAGACCCAGTACTTC
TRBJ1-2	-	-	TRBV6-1	CASSVEKIPRDYGYTF	TGTGCCAGCAGTGTTGAAAAAATCCCCCGAGACTATGGCTACACCTTC
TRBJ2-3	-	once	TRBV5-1	CASSLLTGGADTQYF	TGCGCCAGCAGCCTGCTTACTGGGGGCGCAGATACGCAGTATTTT
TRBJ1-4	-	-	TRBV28	CASNKIQGLVEKLFF	TGTGCCAGCAATAAAATACAGGGATTGGTCGAAAAACTGTTTTTT
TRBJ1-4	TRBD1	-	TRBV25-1	CASSGTGALNEKLFF	TGTGCCAGCAGTGGCACAGGGGCCCTTAATGAAAAACTGTTTTTT
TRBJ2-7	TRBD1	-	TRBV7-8	CASSLGGQGATTYEQYF	TGTGCCAGCAGCTTAGGGGGACAGGGGGCGACTACCTACGAGCAGTACTTC
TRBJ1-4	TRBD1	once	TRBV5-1	CASSLAGGSEKLFF	TGCGCCAGCAGCTTGGCAGGGGGGAGTGAAAAACTGTTTTTT
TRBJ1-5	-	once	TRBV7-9	CASSLEQGNQPQHF	TGTGCCAGCAGTTTAGAACAGGGAAATCAGCCCCAGCATTTT
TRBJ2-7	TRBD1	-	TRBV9	CASSPGGRRIIEQYF	TGTGCCAGCAGCCCAGGGGGACGGAGGATTATTGAGCAGTACTTC
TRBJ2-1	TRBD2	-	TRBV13	CASSSSAGEQFF	TGTGCCAGCAGCTCCTCAGCGGGAGAGCAGTTCTTC
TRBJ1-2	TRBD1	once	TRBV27	CASSGQGAGGYTF	TGTGCCAGCAGTGGACAGGGGGCGGGTGGCTACACCTTC
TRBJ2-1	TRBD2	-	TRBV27	CASSSIWRGGREQFF	TGTGCCAGCAGTTCCATTTGGCGGGGGGGACGGGAGCAGTTCTTC
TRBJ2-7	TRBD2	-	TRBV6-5	CASSYSTSGGYEQYF	TGTGCCAGCAGTTACTCGACTAGCGGGGGCTACGAGCAGTACTTC
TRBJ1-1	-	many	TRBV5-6	CASSLGGLWGAFF	TGTGCCAGCAGCTTGGGGGGCCTCTGGGGAGCTTTCTTT
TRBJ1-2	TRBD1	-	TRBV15	CATSRGQGAGGYTF	TGTGCCACCAGCAGGGGACAGGGGGCAGGGGGCTACACCTTC
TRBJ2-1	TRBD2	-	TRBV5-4	CASSLPGGHSYNEQFF	TGTGCCAGCAGCTTGCCGGGGGGGCACTCCTACAATGAGCAGTTCTTC
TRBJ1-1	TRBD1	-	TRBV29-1	CSVAETGWNTEAFF	TGCAGCGTTGCAGAGACAGGGTGGAACACTGAAGCTTTCTTT
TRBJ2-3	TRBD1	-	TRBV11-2	CASSARRQGPRSTDTQYF	TGTGCCAGCAGCGCTAGAAGACAGGGCCCGCGGAGCACAGATACGCAGTATTTT
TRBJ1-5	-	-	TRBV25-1	CASSMGTTNQPQHF	TGTGCCAGCAGCATGGGGACAACTAATCAGCCCCAGCATTTT
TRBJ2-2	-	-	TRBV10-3	CAISDHRGGGAQNTGELFF	TGTGCCATCAGTGACCATCGGGGAGGGGGAGCCCAGAACACCGGGGAGCTGTTTTTT
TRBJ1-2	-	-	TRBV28	CASSLSRRHPGDYGYTF	TGTGCCAGCAGTTTATCCCGACGGCATCCAGGGGACTATGGCTACACCTTC
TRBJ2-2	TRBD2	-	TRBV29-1	CSGTSGSWGGELFF	TGCAGCGGTACTAGCGGGAGTTGGGGCGGGGAGCTGTTTTTT
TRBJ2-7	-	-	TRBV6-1	CASSETGYEQYF	TGTGCCAGCAGTGAAACGGGCTACGAGCAGTACTTC
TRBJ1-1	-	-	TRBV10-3	CAIRGRGGEANTEAFF	TGTGCCATCAGGGGGCGGGGAGGAGAGGCGAACACTGAAGCTTTCTTT
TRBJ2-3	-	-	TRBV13	CASSPGTDTQYF	TGTGCCAGCAGCCCTGGCACAGATACGCAGTATTTT
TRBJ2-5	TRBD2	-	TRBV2	CASTRLAGGQETQYF	TGTGCCAGCACCCGACTAGCGGGGGGGCAGGAGACCCAGTACTTC
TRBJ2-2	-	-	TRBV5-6	CASSGREGARTGELFF	TGTGCCAGCAGCGGGAGAGAGGGAGCTCGAACCGGGGAGCTGTTTTTT
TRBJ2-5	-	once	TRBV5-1	CASSLHGETQYF	TGCGCCAGCAGCTTGCACGGAGAGACCCAGTACTTC
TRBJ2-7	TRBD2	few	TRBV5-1	CASSLLAGGLSYEQYF	TGCGCCAGCAGCTTGTTGGCGGGGGGGCTATCCTACGAGCAGTACTTC
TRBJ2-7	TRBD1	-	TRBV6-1	CASSVQWGQPSREQYF	TGTGCCAGCAGTGTGCAATGGGGACAGCCGTCCCGCGAGCAGTACTTC
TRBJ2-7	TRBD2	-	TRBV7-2	CASSPSGVSSYEQYF	TGTGCCAGCAGCCCCAGCGGGGTTAGCTCCTACGAGCAGTACTTC
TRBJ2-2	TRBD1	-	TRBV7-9	CASSFGIQGAGELFF	TGTGCCAGCAGCTTTGGGATCCAGGGGGCCGGGGAGCTGTTTTTT